This is a list of T cell receptor beta chains from one sample in a study of blood T cell repertoires in COVID-19. Libraries were prepared by immunoSEQ multiplex PCR; TCRdb keeps only in-frame clonotypes and omits some of them. The table records fewer than 200,000 clones, roughly 70% of them present only once. Sequenced input: peripheral blood. The receptors stem from a woman aged 80 or over with acute or convalescent COVID-19. CDR3s include the opening cysteine and the closing phenylalanine or tryptophan. The order of the fields is clone size, V gene, D gene, J gene, CDR3 protein, CDR3 DNA. A D gene is named only where the DNA matches it firmly. Size is omitted from some rows. Given values are once, few, many or a class for expanded clones.

abundance: -; v_gene: TRBV6-1; d_gene: TRBD2; j_gene: TRBJ2-7; CDR3aa: CASSEPSGRGSYEQYF; CDR3nt: TGTGCCAGCAGTGAACCTAGCGGGAGAGGTTCCTACGAGCAGTACTTC
abundance: -; v_gene: TRBV5-1; d_gene: TRBD2; j_gene: TRBJ2-3; CDR3aa: CASSFGLAGGADTQYF; CDR3nt: TGCGCCAGCAGCTTTGGACTAGCGGGAGGTGCAGATACGCAGTATTTT
abundance: -; v_gene: TRBV9; d_gene: -; j_gene: TRBJ2-2; CDR3aa: CASSDPKGQLGSAGELFF; CDR3nt: TGTGCCAGCAGTGACCCCAAGGGGCAGTTAGGAAGCGCCGGGGAGCTGTTTTTT
abundance: -; v_gene: TRBV7-6; d_gene: TRBD2; j_gene: TRBJ2-7; CDR3aa: CASSQGTSGIYEQYF; CDR3nt: TGTGCCAGCAGCCAAGGGACTAGCGGGATCTACGAGCAGTACTTC
abundance: -; v_gene: TRBV28; d_gene: -; j_gene: TRBJ1-4; CDR3aa: CASSPGVDHEKLFF; CDR3nt: TGTGCCAGCAGCCCAGGGGTTGATCATGAAAAACTGTTTTTT
abundance: -; v_gene: TRBV11-2; d_gene: -; j_gene: TRBJ1-3; CDR3aa: CASSSLTGLTNTIYF; CDR3nt: TGTGCCAGCAGCTCCCTTACAGGGTTGACAAACACCATATATTTT
abundance: -; v_gene: TRBV5-1; d_gene: TRBD2; j_gene: TRBJ2-3; CDR3aa: CASSLGREGSDTQYF; CDR3nt: TGCGCCAGCAGCTTGGGGCGGGAGGGTTCAGATACGCAGTATTTT
abundance: -; v_gene: TRBV12-3/TRBV12-4; d_gene: -; j_gene: TRBJ1-2; CDR3aa: CASSFSEHYGYTF; CDR3nt: TGTGCCAGCAGTTTTTCCGAGCACTATGGCTACACCTTC
abundance: once; v_gene: TRBV19; d_gene: -; j_gene: TRBJ1-3; CDR3aa: CASGRGYGNTIYF; CDR3nt: TGTGCCAGCGGAAGGGGGTATGGAAACACCATATATTTT
abundance: -; v_gene: TRBV6-2/TRBV6-3; d_gene: TRBD1; j_gene: TRBJ1-2; CDR3aa: CASSLTGDYGYTF; CDR3nt: TGTGCCAGCAGTTTGACAGGGGACTATGGCTACACCTTC
abundance: few; v_gene: TRBV15; d_gene: TRBD2; j_gene: TRBJ2-5; CDR3aa: CATSRDPPGREETQYF; CDR3nt: TGTGCCACCAGCAGAGATCCCCCCGGGAGGGAAGAGACCCAGTACTTC
abundance: -; v_gene: TRBV12-3/TRBV12-4; d_gene: -; j_gene: TRBJ2-1; CDR3aa: CASSLRGEQFF; CDR3nt: TGTGCCAGCAGTTTGCGCGGGGAGCAGTTCTTC
abundance: few; v_gene: TRBV18; d_gene: TRBD1; j_gene: TRBJ1-5; CDR3aa: CASSPSGRTGGQPQHF; CDR3nt: TGTGCCAGCTCACCCTCGGGGCGGACAGGTGGGCAGCCCCAGCATTTT
abundance: -; v_gene: TRBV10-3; d_gene: TRBD1; j_gene: TRBJ2-7; CDR3aa: CAISEPRTGTEEYEQYF; CDR3nt: TGTGCCATCAGTGAGCCGAGGACCGGGACAGAAGAATACGAGCAGTACTTC
abundance: -; v_gene: TRBV9; d_gene: TRBD2; j_gene: TRBJ2-1; CDR3aa: CASSSATSGDYNEQFF; CDR3nt: TGTGCCAGCAGCTCCGCGACTAGCGGGGATTACAATGAGCAGTTCTTC
abundance: many; v_gene: TRBV4-3; d_gene: -; j_gene: TRBJ1-5; CDR3aa: CASSQDSGGHSNQPQHF; CDR3nt: TGCGCCAGCAGCCAAGATAGCGGCGGCCATAGCAATCAGCCCCAGCATTTT
abundance: -; v_gene: TRBV27; d_gene: TRBD2; j_gene: TRBJ2-3; CDR3aa: CASSFALAGSTDTQYF; CDR3nt: TGTGCCAGCAGTTTTGCCCTAGCGGGTAGCACAGATACGCAGTATTTT
abundance: -; v_gene: TRBV2; d_gene: -; j_gene: TRBJ1-4; CDR3aa: CASSEQGSNEKLFF; CDR3nt: TGTGCCAGCAGTGAACAGGGATCTAATGAAAAACTGTTTTTT
abundance: -; v_gene: TRBV6-1; d_gene: TRBD2; j_gene: TRBJ2-7; CDR3aa: CASTGVAGSYEQYF; CDR3nt: TGTGCCAGCACGGGAGTAGCGGGATCCTACGAGCAGTACTTC
abundance: -; v_gene: TRBV5-1; d_gene: TRBD1; j_gene: TRBJ2-5; CDR3aa: CASNPGTGLETQYF; CDR3nt: TGCGCCAGCAATCCCGGGACAGGGCTAGAGACCCAGTACTTC
abundance: -; v_gene: TRBV18; d_gene: TRBD2; j_gene: TRBJ2-7; CDR3aa: CASSRTSDAYEQYF; CDR3nt: TGTGCCAGCTCCCGTACTAGCGACGCCTACGAGCAGTACTTC
abundance: -; v_gene: TRBV18; d_gene: -; j_gene: TRBJ1-5; CDR3aa: CASSPRYEDFEPQHF; CDR3nt: TGTGCCAGCTCACCACGGTACGAGGATTTCGAGCCCCAGCATTTT
abundance: -; v_gene: TRBV27; d_gene: -; j_gene: TRBJ2-5; CDR3aa: CASSPGTLDQETQYF; CDR3nt: TGTGCCAGCAGTCCCGGTACCCTCGACCAAGAGACCCAGTACTTC
abundance: -; v_gene: TRBV28; d_gene: TRBD1; j_gene: TRBJ1-2; CDR3aa: CAGYRTGERKYGYTF; CDR3nt: TGTGCCGGATACCGGACAGGGGAAAGGAAGTATGGCTACACCTTC
abundance: few; v_gene: TRBV10-1; d_gene: TRBD2; j_gene: TRBJ2-5; CDR3aa: CASSERLAGEETQYF; CDR3nt: TGCGCCAGCAGTGAGAGGCTAGCGGGAGAAGAGACCCAGTACTTC
abundance: once; v_gene: TRBV19; d_gene: -; j_gene: TRBJ2-6; CDR3aa: CASSSGYSGANVLTF; CDR3nt: TGTGCCAGTAGCTCAGGGTACTCTGGGGCCAACGTCCTGACTTTC
abundance: -; v_gene: TRBV5-1; d_gene: -; j_gene: TRBJ2-3; CDR3aa: CASRLATDTQYF; CDR3nt: TGCGCCAGCAGGCTAGCCACAGATACGCAGTATTTT
abundance: few; v_gene: TRBV24-1; d_gene: TRBD2; j_gene: TRBJ2-4; CDR3aa: CATSDSSGTYWAF; CDR3nt: TGTGCCACCAGTGACTCCAGCGGGACCTACTGGGCCTTC
abundance: -; v_gene: TRBV2; d_gene: TRBD1; j_gene: TRBJ1-6; CDR3aa: CASREGQVPPLHF; CDR3nt: TGTGCCAGCAGGGAGGGACAGGTCCCACCCCTCCACTTT
abundance: -; v_gene: TRBV5-4; d_gene: TRBD1; j_gene: TRBJ2-5; CDR3aa: CASSSRTGVGETQYF; CDR3nt: TGTGCCAGCAGCTCCCGGACAGGGGTGGGAGAGACCCAGTACTTC
abundance: few; v_gene: TRBV5-1; d_gene: -; j_gene: TRBJ2-1; CDR3aa: CASSLPAGYNEQFF; CDR3nt: TGCGCCAGCAGCTTGCCAGCGGGCTACAATGAGCAGTTCTTC
abundance: -; v_gene: TRBV9; d_gene: -; j_gene: TRBJ2-5; CDR3aa: CASSPDGGVETQYF; CDR3nt: TGTGCCAGCAGCCCAGACGGGGGAGTGGAGACCCAGTACTTC
abundance: -; v_gene: TRBV10-3; d_gene: TRBD1; j_gene: TRBJ2-1; CDR3aa: CAVTGEYEQFF; CDR3nt: TGTGCCGTTACAGGGGAGTATGAGCAGTTCTTC
abundance: -; v_gene: TRBV19; d_gene: TRBD1; j_gene: TRBJ2-1; CDR3aa: CASSQGQGARDEQFF; CDR3nt: TGTGCCAGTAGTCAGGGACAGGGGGCGCGGGATGAGCAGTTCTTC
abundance: -; v_gene: TRBV3-1/TRBV3-2; d_gene: -; j_gene: TRBJ1-3; CDR3aa: CASSQGLGATGNTIYF; CDR3nt: TGTGCCAGCAGCCAAGGCTTAGGGGCGACGGGAAACACCATATATTTT
abundance: -; v_gene: TRBV5-4; d_gene: -; j_gene: TRBJ1-1; CDR3aa: CASSIQGQLNTEAFF; CDR3nt: TGTGCCAGCAGCATTCAAGGACAGCTGAACACTGAAGCTTTCTTT
abundance: -; v_gene: TRBV28; d_gene: TRBD1; j_gene: TRBJ1-2; CDR3aa: CASSRGQGRYGYTF; CDR3nt: TGTGCCAGCAGTAGAGGACAGGGACGCTATGGCTACACCTTC
abundance: once; v_gene: TRBV3-1/TRBV3-2; d_gene: TRBD2; j_gene: TRBJ2-7; CDR3aa: CASSLGLAGNSYEQYF; CDR3nt: TGTGCCAGCAGCTTAGGACTAGCGGGTAACTCCTACGAGCAGTACTTC
abundance: -; v_gene: TRBV5-4; d_gene: TRBD2; j_gene: TRBJ2-1; CDR3aa: CASSRTSGSYNEQFF; CDR3nt: TGTGCCAGCAGCCGGACTAGCGGGAGCTACAATGAGCAGTTCTTC
abundance: -; v_gene: TRBV4-1; d_gene: -; j_gene: TRBJ2-1; CDR3aa: CASSPGSSYNEQFF; CDR3nt: TGCGCCAGCAGCCCCGGGAGCTCCTACAATGAGCAGTTCTTC
abundance: -; v_gene: TRBV5-6; d_gene: TRBD2; j_gene: TRBJ2-2; CDR3aa: CASSLTAGGRGAVF; CDR3nt: TGTGCCAGCAGCTTGACTGCGGGGGGCCGGGGAGCTGTTTTT
abundance: few; v_gene: TRBV7-3; d_gene: -; j_gene: TRBJ1-6; CDR3aa: CASSADYNSPLHF; CDR3nt: TGTGCCAGCAGCGCAGATTATAATTCACCCCTCCACTTT
abundance: -; v_gene: TRBV10-3; d_gene: TRBD1; j_gene: TRBJ1-5; CDR3aa: CAISRDREGQPQHF; CDR3nt: TGTGCCATCAGTCGGGACAGGGAGGGTCAGCCCCAGCATTTT
abundance: -; v_gene: TRBV6-5; d_gene: TRBD1; j_gene: TRBJ2-2; CDR3aa: CASRRRGQGAVKLFF; CDR3nt: TGTGCCAGCAGGCGCCGAGGACAGGGGGCGGTTAAGCTGTTTTTT